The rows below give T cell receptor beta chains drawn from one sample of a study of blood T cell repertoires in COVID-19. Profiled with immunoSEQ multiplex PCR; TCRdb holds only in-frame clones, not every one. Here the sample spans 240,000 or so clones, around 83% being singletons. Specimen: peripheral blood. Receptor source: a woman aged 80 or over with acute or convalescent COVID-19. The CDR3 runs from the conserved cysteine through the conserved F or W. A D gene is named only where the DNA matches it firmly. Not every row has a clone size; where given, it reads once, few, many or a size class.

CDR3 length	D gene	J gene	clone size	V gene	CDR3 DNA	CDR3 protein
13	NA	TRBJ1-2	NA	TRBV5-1	TGCGCCAGCAGCTTGGAGACAGCCTATGGCTACACCTTC	CASSLETAYGYTF
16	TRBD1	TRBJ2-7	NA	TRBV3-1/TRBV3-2	TGTGCCAGCAGCCGGAACAGGGGGTCAGGATCCTACGAGCAGTACTTC	CASSRNRGSGSYEQYF
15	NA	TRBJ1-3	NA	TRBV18	TGTGCCAGCTCCCGCGACAGCGTCTCTGGAAACACCATATATTTT	CASSRDSVSGNTIYF
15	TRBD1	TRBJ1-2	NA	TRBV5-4	TGTGCCAGCAGCTTGGCGACAGGGGGCAACTATGGCTACACCTTC	CASSLATGGNYGYTF
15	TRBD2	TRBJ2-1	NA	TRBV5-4	TGTGCCAGCAGCTACGGACTAGCGGGGTACAATGAGCAGTTCTTC	CASSYGLAGYNEQFF
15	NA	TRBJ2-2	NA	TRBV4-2	TGTGCCAGCAGCCAAGATCGAGGATTTACCGGGGAGCTGTTTTTT	CASSQDRGFTGELFF
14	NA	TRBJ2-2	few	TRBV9	TGTGCCAGCAGCGTTTACGGGGAGGTCGGGGAGCTGTTTTTT	CASSVYGEVGELFF
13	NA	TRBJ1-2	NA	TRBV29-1	TGCAGCGTTGCGGTCAGTAGCAACTATGGCTACACCTTC	CSVAVSSNYGYTF
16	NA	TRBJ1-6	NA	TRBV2	TGTGCCAGCAGTGAGAGGACACCTACGAGGAATTCACCCCTCCACTTT	CASSERTPTRNSPLHF
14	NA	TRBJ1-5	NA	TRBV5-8	TGTGCCAGCAGCCCGACAGAGAGCAATCAGCCCCAGCATTTT	CASSPTESNQPQHF
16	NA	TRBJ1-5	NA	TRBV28	TGTGCCAGCAGTCGACCTTCGACAGTGCTAAATCAGCCCCAGCATTTT	CASSRPSTVLNQPQHF
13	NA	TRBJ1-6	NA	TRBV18	TGTGCCAGCTCACCCAGGGAATTGACACCCCTCCACTTT	CASSPRELTPLHF
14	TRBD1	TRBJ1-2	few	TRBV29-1	TGCAGCGTTGAAGCTATGGGACAGGGGGTTGGCTACACCTTC	CSVEAMGQGVGYTF
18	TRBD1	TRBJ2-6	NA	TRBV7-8	TGTGCCAGCAGCTTCCCCGGGACAGCGAGCTCTGGGGCCAACGTCCTGACTTTC	CASSFPGTASSGANVLTF
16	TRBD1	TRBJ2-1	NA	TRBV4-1	TGCGCCAGCAGCCAACCGGGACAGGGCCGAAGGAATGAGCAGTTCTTC	CASSQPGQGRRNEQFF
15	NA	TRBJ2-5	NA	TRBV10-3	TGTGCCATCAGTGAATCTATTACCGCTCAAGAGACCCAGTACTTC	CAISESITAQETQYF
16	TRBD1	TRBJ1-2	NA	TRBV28	TGTGCCAGCAGTTCAAGGGACAGGGCTTCTAACTATGGCTACACCTTC	CASSSRDRASNYGYTF
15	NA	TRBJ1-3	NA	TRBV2	TGTGCCAGCAGTTACGGGACAACTGTGGGAAACACCATATATTTT	CASSYGTTVGNTIYF
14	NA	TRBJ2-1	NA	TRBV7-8	TGTGCCAGCAGCTTAGTCGCAGGGAGGCATGAGCAGTTCTTC	CASSLVAGRHEQFF
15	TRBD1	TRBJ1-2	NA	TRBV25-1	TGTGCCAGCAGTGAGGGGACAGGGGGCTACTATGGCTACACCTTC	CASSEGTGGYYGYTF
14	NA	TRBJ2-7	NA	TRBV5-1	TGCGCCAGCAGCCAGCAGGAAATTTCAGTCGAGCAGTACTTC	CASSQQEISVEQYF
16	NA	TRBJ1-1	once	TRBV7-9	TGTGCCAGCAGCTTACGCCGATCGGACAGGAACACTGAAGCTTTCTTT	CASSLRRSDRNTEAFF
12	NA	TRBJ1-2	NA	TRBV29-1	TGCAGCGCTCGGACAGCATCCTATGGCTACACCTTC	CSARTASYGYTF
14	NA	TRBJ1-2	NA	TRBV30	TGTGCCTGGAGTAGGCGACAGAATAACTACGGCTACACCTTC	CAWSRRQNNYGYTF
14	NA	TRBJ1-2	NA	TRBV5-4	TGTGCCAGCAGCTTGGGACAGGAGATCTATGGCTACACCTTC	CASSLGQEIYGYTF
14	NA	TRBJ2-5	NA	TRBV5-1	TGCGCCAGCAGCTTACTCAGGGTCCAAGAGACCCAGTACTTC	CASSLLRVQETQYF
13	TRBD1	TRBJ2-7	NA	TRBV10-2	TGCGCCACAAGGGGACAGGACTCCTACGAGCAGTACTTC	CATRGQDSYEQYF
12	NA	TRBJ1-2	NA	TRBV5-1	TGCGCCAGCAGATGGGGGGACTATGGCTACACCTTC	CASRWGDYGYTF
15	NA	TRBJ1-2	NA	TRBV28	TGTGCCAGCAGTTTGGGGCCGGTATCTAACTATGGCTACACCTTC	CASSLGPVSNYGYTF
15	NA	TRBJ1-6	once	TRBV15	TGTGCCACCAGCACCTCGGACAGTTTTAATTCACCCCTCCACTTT	CATSTSDSFNSPLHF
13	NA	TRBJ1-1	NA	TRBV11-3	TGTGCCAGCAGCTTAGATCGGAGGAGCTTGGCTTTCTTT	CASSLDRRSLAFF
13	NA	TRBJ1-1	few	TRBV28	TGTGCCAGCAGACGACAAAGGAACACTGAAGCTTTCTTT	CASRRQRNTEAFF
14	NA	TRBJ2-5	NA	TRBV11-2	TGTGCCAGCAGCTCCCGGGACTACCAAGAGACCCAGTACTTC	CASSSRDYQETQYF
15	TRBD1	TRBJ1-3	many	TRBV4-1	TGCGCCAGCAGCCCCAGGGACAGGGAGGGAAACACCATATATTTT	CASSPRDREGNTIYF
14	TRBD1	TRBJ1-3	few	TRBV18	TGTGCCAGCTCAACTGGACAGGGAGGAAACACCATATATTTT	CASSTGQGGNTIYF
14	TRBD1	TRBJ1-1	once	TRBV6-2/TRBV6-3	TGTGCCAGCAGTTACTGGGGACAGGGGACTGAAGCTTTCTTT	CASSYWGQGTEAFF
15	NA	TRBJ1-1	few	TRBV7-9	TGTGCCAGCAGCCACCGGGCGGGGCCTAACACTGAAGCTTTCTTT	CASSHRAGPNTEAFF
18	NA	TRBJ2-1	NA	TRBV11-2	TGTGCCAGCAGCCCGAGGGGGAAAACAGGGAGCCCCTACAATGAGCAGTTCTTC	CASSPRGKTGSPYNEQFF
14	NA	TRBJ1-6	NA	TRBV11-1	TGTGCCAGCAGCTTCCCGACAGGAGACTCACCCCTCCACTTT	CASSFPTGDSPLHF
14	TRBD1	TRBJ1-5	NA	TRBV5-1	TGCGCCAGCAGCCCAGGACAGGGCAATCAGCCCCAGCATTTT	CASSPGQGNQPQHF
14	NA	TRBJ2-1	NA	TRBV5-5	TGTGCCAGCAGCCTCGAGCCCGGGTACAATGAGCAGTTCTTC	CASSLEPGYNEQFF
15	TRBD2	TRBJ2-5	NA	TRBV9	TGTGCCAGCAGCGTAGAACTAGCGGGGGCCACTACCCAGTACTTC	CASSVELAGATTQYF
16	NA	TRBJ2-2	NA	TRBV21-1	TGTGCCAGCAGCAGCCGGGACAGGGGGCACACCGGGGAGCTGTTTTTT	CASSSRDRGHTGELFF
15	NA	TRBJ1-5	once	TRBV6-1	TGTGCCAGCAGTGAAGCGTGGACATTTGATCAGCCCCAGCATTTT	CASSEAWTFDQPQHF
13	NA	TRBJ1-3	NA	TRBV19	TGTGCCAGTAGCCTCTCGGCTGGAAACACCATATATTTT	CASSLSAGNTIYF
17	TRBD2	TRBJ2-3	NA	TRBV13	TGTGCCAGCAGCCGATTCACTAGCGGGAGGATCACAGATACGCAGTATTTT	CASSRFTSGRITDTQYF
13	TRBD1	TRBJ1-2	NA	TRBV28	TGTGCCAGCAGGGGCACAGGGGGAAGTGGCTACACCTTC	CASRGTGGSGYTF
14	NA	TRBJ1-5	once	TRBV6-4	TGTGCCAGCAGTACGAGACAGCGCAATCAGCCCCAGCATTTT	CASSTRQRNQPQHF
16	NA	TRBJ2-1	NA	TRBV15	TGTGCCACCAGCAAAATGGGCTCCCTGGGTAACAATGAGCAGTTCTTC	CATSKMGSLGNNEQFF
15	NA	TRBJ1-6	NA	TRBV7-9	TGTGCCAGCAGTCCGGAGACAGATTATAATTCACCCCTCCACTTT	CASSPETDYNSPLHF
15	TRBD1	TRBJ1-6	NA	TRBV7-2	TGTGCCAGCAGCTCGGACAGGGCAAGGAGTTCACCCCTCCACTTT	CASSSDRARSSPLHF
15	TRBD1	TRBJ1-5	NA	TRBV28	TGTGCCAGCAGTTTGGTTAGGGGGCAAGGTCAGCCCCAGCATTTT	CASSLVRGQGQPQHF
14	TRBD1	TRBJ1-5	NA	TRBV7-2	TGTGCCAGCAGCCCGGGCAGGGGGAATCAGCCCCAGCATTTT	CASSPGRGNQPQHF
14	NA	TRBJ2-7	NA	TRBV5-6	TGTGCCAGCAGCTTTCAGGGTCGCTCCTACGAGCAGTACTTC	CASSFQGRSYEQYF
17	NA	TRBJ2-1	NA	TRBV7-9	TGTGCCAGCAGCAATACCTGGGACAAACGCTCCTACAATGAGCAGTTCTTC	CASSNTWDKRSYNEQFF
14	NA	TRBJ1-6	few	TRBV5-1	TGCGCCAGCAGCTTGGACAGCGGTAATTCACCCCTCCACTTT	CASSLDSGNSPLHF
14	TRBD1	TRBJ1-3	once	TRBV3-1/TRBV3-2	TGTGCCAGCAGCCTGAGACAGGGTGGAAACACCATATATTTT	CASSLRQGGNTIYF
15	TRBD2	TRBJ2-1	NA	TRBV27	TGTGCCAGAAGTTTAACGGGACTAGCAGACAATGAGCAGTTCTTC	CARSLTGLADNEQFF
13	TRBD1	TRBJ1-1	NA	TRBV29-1	TGCAGCGTTAGGACAGGGCAGAACACTGAAGCTTTCTTT	CSVRTGQNTEAFF